These 13 T cell receptor beta chains were all obtained from the same sample, sequenced in a study of blood T cell repertoires in COVID-19 (dated by TCRdb to about 2020). The library was made by the immunoSEQ multiplex PCR assay. TCRdb's version of the immuneACCESS table is confined to in-frame rearrangements and falls short of the full clone set. An unresolved V gene accounts for under half of the shortfall where checked; the remainder is of unknown origin. The sample contains around 93,000 clones, about 87% of them found a single time. The ten largest clones take up about 16% of the sample. Sequencing was done on a sample of peripheral blood. The source is a human donor in a cohort sampled during active COVID-19.

The count of this clone is one. This chain uses TRBV6-5 with TRBJ1-1; 8 bases align to TRBD1. With V trimmed by 6 bases and J by 1 base, 7 bases remained unmatched. Per germline, CDR1 MNHEY and CDR2 SVGAGI. This CDR3 region has 15 residues. This CDR3 reads CASRVRQGPNTEAFF. In nucleotides, the CDR3 is TGTGCCAGCAGAGTACGACAGGGGCCGAACACTGAAGCTTTCTTT.

The chain carries TRBV7-2 and TRBJ1-1; D is undetermined. The CDR3 loop spans 16 amino acids. The V end was cut by 1 base, the J end by 6 bases, with 18 bases between. CDR1 and CDR2 from the germline V gene are SGHTA and FQGNSA. The CDR3 reads CASSLEGGVLTPEAFF. The CDR3 DNA follows: TGTGCCAGCAGCTTAGAAGGCGGGGTGCTAACACCTGAAGCTTTCTTT.

This chain connects TRBV2 to TRBJ2-7; D call uncertain. The V and J ends lost 2 bases and 2 bases respectively, with 10 bases between them. In germline, CDR1 is SNHLY, CDR2 FYNNEI. The length of the CDR3 is 14 residues. The CDR3 coding sequence is TGTGCCAGCAGTGAATCGCACAGCACCTACGAGCAGTACTTC. It codes for CASSESHSTYEQYF.

The chain carries TRBV19 and TRBJ1-1; 7 nucleotides match TRBD1. The germline V gene encodes CDR1 LNHDA and CDR2 SQIVND (reference sequence). The length of the CDR3 is 13 residues. The V segment lost 10 bases and the J segment 3 bases; nucleotides outside the gene matches: 8. CDR3 sequence: CATAQGFDTEAFF. The CDR3 DNA reads as TGTGCCACCGCACAGGGGTTTGACACTGAAGCTTTCTTT.

CDR3 region: CASSLARSYYGYTF. CDR3 nucleotides: TGTGCCAGCAGCTTAGCGCGTTCCTACTATGGCTACACCTTC. The rearrangement links TRBV7-9 to TRBJ1-2; D is unresolved. The CDR3 loop spans 14 amino acids. CDR1 and CDR2 from the germline V gene are SEHNR and FQNEAQ (reference sequence). The V end was cut by 0 bases, the J end by 3 bases, with 8 bases between.

V usage is TRBV19 and J usage is TRBJ1-2; D remains unclear. The CDR3 is 15 residues long. The V end was cut by 1 base, the J end by 2 bases, with 11 bases between. CDR1 and CDR2 from the germline V gene are LNHDA and SQIVND (reference sequence). The CDR3 is CASSIGHLANYGYTF. The CDR3 region has the DNA TGTGCCAGTAGTATAGGACACCTTGCCAACTATGGCTACACCTTC.

V and J are TRBV27 and TRBJ1-4, with 11 bases that match TRBD1. The CDR3 is 16 amino acids. The trim removed 6 bases at V and 3 bases at J, leaving 6 bases unmatched. Germline-derived CDR1 and CDR2 are MNHEY and SMNVEV (reference sequence). The CDR3 DNA follows: TGTGCCAGCAGGACGGACAGGGGGCTGTCTAATGAAAAACTGTTTTTT. The encoded protein is CASRTDRGLSNEKLFF.

The chain combines TRBV3-1 (or the pseudogene TRBV3-2) with TRBJ1-6; 7 nucleotides match TRBD1. Unmatched junction bases numbered 11, after V lost 6 bases and J lost 6 bases. CDR3 length: 16 amino acids. Germline lookup yields CDR1 LGHDT and CDR2 YNNKEL (reference sequence). The CDR3 bases are TGTGCCAGCAGACCCGTGGAGAGGGGGCTTAATTCACCCCTCCACTTT. The encoded protein is CASRPVERGLNSPLHF.

The rearrangement uses TRBV6-5 and TRBJ1-2; tentative D call: TRBD1 (6 bases). The CDR3 extends over 15 amino acids. CDR1 is MNHEY and CDR2 is SVGAGI in the germline V gene. Trimming removed 2 bases from V and 4 bases from J, with 14 bases in between. CDR3 sequence: CASSYRQDPFYGYTF. CDR3 nucleotide sequence: TGTGCCAGCAGTTACCGACAGGACCCTTTCTATGGCTACACCTTC.

This chain uses TRBV12-3 or TRBV12-4 with TRBJ1-3; no clear D. V was trimmed by 2 bases and J by 3 bases, leaving 5 bases between them. The length of the CDR3 is 13 residues. The CDR3 nucleotides read TGTGCCAGCAGTTTAAGCGGTGGAAACACCATATATTTT. Protein sequence: CASSLSGGNTIYF.

This rearrangement joins TRBV2 to TRBJ1-2, with D perhaps TRBD1 (6 bases). The ends were cut back, 3 bases at V and 4 bases at J, with 9 bases in the middle. Germline CDR1 and CDR2: SNHLY and FYNNEI. The CDR3 runs 13 residues. In nucleotides, the CDR3 is TGTGCCAGCAGTGAGATGGACAGCTATGGCTACACCTTC. Translating gives CASSEMDSYGYTF.

This chain links TRBV18 with TRBJ1-4; 7 nucleotides agree with TRBD1. Germline CDR1 and CDR2: KGHSH and LQKENI. J lost 0 bases, V lost 6 bases, and 1 base had no gene match. The CDR3 totals 14 residues. CDR3 region: CASSQGATNEKLFF. Written as DNA, the CDR3 is TGTGCCAGCTCCCAGGGGGCAACTAATGAAAAACTGTTTTTT.

This chain links TRBV9 with TRBJ2-5, with a tentative D call TRBD1 (6 bases). The germline V gene encodes CDR1 SGDLS and CDR2 YYNGEE. V dropped 4 bases and J dropped 2 bases, with 15 bases sitting between them. The CDR3 runs to 15 residues. CDR3 protein: CASSSRGTPQETQYF. CDR3 in DNA: TGTGCCAGCAGCTCAAGGGGGACACCGCAAGAGACCCAGTACTTC.